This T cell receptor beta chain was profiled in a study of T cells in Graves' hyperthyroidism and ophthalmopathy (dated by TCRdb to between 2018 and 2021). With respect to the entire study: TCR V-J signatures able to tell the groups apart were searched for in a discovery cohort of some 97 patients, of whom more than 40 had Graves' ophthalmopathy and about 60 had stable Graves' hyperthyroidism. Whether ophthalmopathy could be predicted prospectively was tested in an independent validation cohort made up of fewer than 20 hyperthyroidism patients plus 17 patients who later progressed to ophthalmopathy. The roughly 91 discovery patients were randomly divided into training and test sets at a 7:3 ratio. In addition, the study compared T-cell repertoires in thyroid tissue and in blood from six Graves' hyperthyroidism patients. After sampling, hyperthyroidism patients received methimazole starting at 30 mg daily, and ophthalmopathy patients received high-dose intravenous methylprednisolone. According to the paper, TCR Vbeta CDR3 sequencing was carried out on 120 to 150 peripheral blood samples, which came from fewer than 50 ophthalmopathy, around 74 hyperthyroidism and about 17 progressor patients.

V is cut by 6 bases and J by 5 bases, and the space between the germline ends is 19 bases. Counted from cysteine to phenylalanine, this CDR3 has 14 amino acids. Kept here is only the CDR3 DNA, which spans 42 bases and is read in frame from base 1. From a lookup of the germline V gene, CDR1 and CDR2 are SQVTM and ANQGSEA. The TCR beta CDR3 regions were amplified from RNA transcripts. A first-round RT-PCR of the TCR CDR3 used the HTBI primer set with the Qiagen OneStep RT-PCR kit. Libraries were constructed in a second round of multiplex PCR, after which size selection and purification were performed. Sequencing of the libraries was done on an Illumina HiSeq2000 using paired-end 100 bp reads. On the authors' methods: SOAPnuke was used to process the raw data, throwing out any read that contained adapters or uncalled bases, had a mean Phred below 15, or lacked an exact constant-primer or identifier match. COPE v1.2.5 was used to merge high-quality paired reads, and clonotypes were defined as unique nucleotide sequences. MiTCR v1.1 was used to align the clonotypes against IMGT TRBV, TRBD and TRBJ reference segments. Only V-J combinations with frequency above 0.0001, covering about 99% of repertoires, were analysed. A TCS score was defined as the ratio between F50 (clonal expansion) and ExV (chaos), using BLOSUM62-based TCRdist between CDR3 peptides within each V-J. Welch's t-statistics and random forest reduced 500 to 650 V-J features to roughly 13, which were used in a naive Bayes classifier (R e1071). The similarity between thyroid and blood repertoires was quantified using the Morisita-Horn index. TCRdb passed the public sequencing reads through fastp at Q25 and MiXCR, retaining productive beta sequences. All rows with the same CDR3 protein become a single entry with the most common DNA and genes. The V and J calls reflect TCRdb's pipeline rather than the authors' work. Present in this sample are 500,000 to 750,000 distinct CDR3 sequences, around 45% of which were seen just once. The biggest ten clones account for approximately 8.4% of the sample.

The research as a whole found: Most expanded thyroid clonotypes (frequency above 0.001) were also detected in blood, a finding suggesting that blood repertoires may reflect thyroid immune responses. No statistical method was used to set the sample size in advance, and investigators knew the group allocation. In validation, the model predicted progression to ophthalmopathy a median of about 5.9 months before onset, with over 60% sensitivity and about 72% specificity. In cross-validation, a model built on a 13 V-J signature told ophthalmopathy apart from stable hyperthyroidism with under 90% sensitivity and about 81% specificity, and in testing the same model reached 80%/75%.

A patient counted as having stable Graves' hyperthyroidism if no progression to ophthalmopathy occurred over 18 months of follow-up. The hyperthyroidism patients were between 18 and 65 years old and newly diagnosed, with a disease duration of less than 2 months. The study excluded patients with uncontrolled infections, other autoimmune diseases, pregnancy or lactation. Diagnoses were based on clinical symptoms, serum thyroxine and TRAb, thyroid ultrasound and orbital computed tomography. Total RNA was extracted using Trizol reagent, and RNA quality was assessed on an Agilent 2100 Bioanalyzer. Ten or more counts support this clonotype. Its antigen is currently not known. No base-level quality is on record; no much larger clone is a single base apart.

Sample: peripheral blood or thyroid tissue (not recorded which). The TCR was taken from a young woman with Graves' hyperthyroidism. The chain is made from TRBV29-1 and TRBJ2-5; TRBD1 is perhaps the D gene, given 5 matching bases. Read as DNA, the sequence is TGCAGCGTCGCAAAAGTTACAGGCGTGGAGACCCAGTACTTC. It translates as CSVAKVTGVETQYF.